The T cell receptor beta chain under discussion was sequenced for a study of blood T cell repertoires in COVID-19. Study in general: Samples of COVID-19 (acute and convalescent) were obtained from the United States, Italy and Spain.

As originally analysed: Amplification of reference gene primers provided the estimated nucleated cell counts. The table came from immunoSEQ multiplex PCR; TCRdb's copy has only in-frame clones and leaves some out. V and J calls and clone size come straight from that table; D and trimming were deduced from the DNA. Of about 120,000 clones in the sample, over 75% were seen once. Looked up from germline, CDR1 is LGHNA and CDR2 is YSLEER. CDR3 size: 16 residues. Deletions cut 1 base from V and 2 bases from J, with 12 bases between. The TCR originated in a woman older than 75 with acute or convalescent COVID-19. V is TRBV4-3 and J is TRBJ1-3; D perhaps matches TRBD1 (5 bases). The sample consisted of peripheral blood. CDR3 in DNA: TGCGCCAGCAGCCAAGCAGTAGACAGTACTGGAAACACCATATATTTT. Protein: CASSQAVDSTGNTIYF.